This is a list of T cell receptor beta chains from one sample in a study of blood T cell repertoires in COVID-19. TCRdb's table, derived via immunoSEQ multiplex PCR, lists solely in-frame clones and lacks some. The table shows roughly 41,000 clones, with 80% to 90% occurring only once. Specimen: peripheral blood. Receptor source: a human donor in a cohort sampled during active COVID-19. The donor label of this sample is uncertain. Each CDR3 is given without its conserved first and last residue. A D gene is named only where the DNA matches it firmly.

TRBV9	TRBJ2-7	-	ASSVGGGTHEQY
TRBV4-2	TRBJ2-7	-	ASSQVGGSEQY
TRBV20-1	TRBJ1-1	-	SAIKNTEAF
TRBV27	TRBJ2-3	-	ASSLRGLADTQY
TRBV28	TRBJ1-2	-	ASSRTANYGYT
TRBV6-6	TRBJ1-1	-	ASSWEGNLNTEAF
TRBV3-1/TRBV3-2	TRBJ2-7	-	ASSQDLGTTTAIRSGQQY
TRBV19	TRBJ2-3	TRBD2	ASSISRGVRTDTQY
TRBV19	TRBJ1-1	TRBD1	ASSSLTGGRTEAF
TRBV19	TRBJ2-1	TRBD2	ASKGLAGRVENEQF
TRBV3-1/TRBV3-2	TRBJ2-5	-	ASSQDERGQETQY
TRBV6-5	TRBJ1-4	TRBD1	ASTDQGAWEKLF
TRBV6-7	TRBJ2-2	TRBD2	ASSYPTSGGPNTGELF
TRBV19	TRBJ1-5	-	ASSIFDTNQPQH
TRBV4-3	TRBJ1-4	TRBD1	ASSQPGQNEKLF
TRBV11-2	TRBJ1-4	TRBD1	ASSFPGRDRLF
TRBV18	TRBJ2-7	TRBD2	ASSPAGGGYEQY
TRBV6-5	TRBJ2-1	TRBD2	ASSYSRGGLNNEQF
TRBV19	TRBJ1-4	-	ASTEEFNEKLF
TRBV6-6	TRBJ2-5	-	ASSRSPLGSQETQY
TRBV24-1	TRBJ2-3	TRBD1	ATSDTGQGPSTDTQY
TRBV19	TRBJ1-1	TRBD1	ASSIRGTGDTEAF
TRBV18	TRBJ2-6	-	ASSPPGNPSGANVLT
TRBV7-2	TRBJ2-2	-	ASRPGTRGNTGELF
TRBV3-1/TRBV3-2	TRBJ2-2	-	ASSQRVATNTGELF
TRBV9	TRBJ2-7	-	ASNRDPTVPYEQY
TRBV6-2/TRBV6-3	TRBJ1-5	TRBD1	ASSRSPQGYSQPQH
TRBV30	TRBJ2-3	-	AWVVGASTDTQY
TRBV11-2	TRBJ1-4	-	ASSLGQATNEKLF
TRBV4-1	TRBJ1-4	-	ASSLTPGQVNEKLF
TRBV12-3/TRBV12-4	TRBJ1-3	-	ASKPGGGNTIY
TRBV5-1	TRBJ2-5	TRBD1	ASRATGGGTQY
TRBV7-8	TRBJ1-2	-	ASSLGTDRYGYT
TRBV7-9	TRBJ1-1	-	ASSSDSRLTEAF
TRBV4-2	TRBJ2-7	TRBD2	ASSEGLAGWSYEQY
TRBV5-5	TRBJ2-5	-	ASSFRETQY
TRBV10-3	TRBJ2-3	-	AISSQGGGSSTDTQY
TRBV5-1	TRBJ1-6	-	ASNTGGEGSPLH
TRBV7-2	TRBJ2-7	TRBD1	ASSRRDRAYEQY
TRBV30	TRBJ1-1	TRBD1	ASTTSTGYTEAF
TRBV5-4	TRBJ2-1	TRBD1	ASSWGGTGLGNEQF
TRBV18	TRBJ1-2	TRBD1	ASSPARGQGAGGYT
TRBV5-4	TRBJ2-3	-	ASSLSSGGPDTQY
TRBV6-6	TRBJ2-1	-	ASSYSAVYNEQF
TRBV5-5	TRBJ1-2	-	ASSLPGPTGSGYT
TRBV19	TRBJ1-1	-	ASTGGSGRTGTEAF
TRBV14	TRBJ1-2	TRBD1	ASSPRTGSYGYT
TRBV6-6	TRBJ2-7	-	ASRLTGTYEQY
TRBV2	TRBJ1-1	TRBD1	ASFQGARTEAF
TRBV19	TRBJ1-6	TRBD1	ASRLTGGPSYNSPLH
TRBV7-9	TRBJ1-5	TRBD1	ASNRGQGQPQH
TRBV5-1	TRBJ1-3	-	ASSLGSQGDTIY
TRBV25-1	TRBJ2-3	TRBD1	ASSEFPGQGAPDTQY
TRBV9	TRBJ2-7	TRBD1	ASSVATGSAYEQY
TRBV28	TRBJ2-2	TRBD2	ASSPQTSGGRELF
TRBV4-2	TRBJ2-7	TRBD2	ASSQVPVVAGAYEQY
TRBV9	TRBJ2-3	TRBD2	ASEAGGYTDTQY